This TCR beta chain was identified in a study of cytomegalovirus exposure and HLA in healthy donors. The study's findings and limits: Sequencing artifact likely explains a cluster of highly shared sequence variants. High sensitivity and specificity were reportedly achieved when the classifier diagnosed cytomegalovirus status. Of the V segments, some could not be distinguished, including TRBV6-2 and TRBV6-3, and were excluded.

60 Vbeta and 13 Jbeta primers were used in PCR. Profiled with immunoSEQ multiplex PCR; TCRdb holds only in-frame clones, not every one. The table records more than 95,000 clones, 60% to 80% of them present only once. The V end was cut by 0 bases, the J end by 4 bases, with 7 bases between. Germline CDR1 MNHNY, CDR2 SVGAGI (reference sequence). The CDR3 has 13 residues. This clone was picked up a small number of times. The antigen is unknown. Distinct nucleotide sequences in the sample also encode this CDR3. The chain carries TRBV6-6 and TRBJ2-7; TRBD2 is a possible D gene (6 bases). The receptor was isolated from a man in his sixties in good health and CMV-seropositive. The sequencing input was PBMCs. CDR3 in amino acids: CASSYSAGYEQYF. The CDR3 DNA is TGTGCCAGCAGTTACTCGGCGGGGTACGAGCAGTACTTC.